The TCR beta chain described here comes from a study of PD-1 blockade in classical Hodgkin lymphoma. As for time point: newly diagnosed, previously untreated cHL patient sample. Serving as comparison were PBMCs from newly diagnosed, untreated classical Hodgkin lymphoma, which were sequenced alongside the relapsed/refractory trial patients. Study results and limitations: Reports described newly diagnosed patients as having lower baseline TCR diversity than healthy donors. Repertoire difference causes, possibly disease activity or prior therapy, remain undefined.

Generated by immunoSEQ multiplex PCR, the TCRdb table keeps only in-frame clones and is missing some. The table shows tens of thousands of clones, with about nine tenths occurring only once. Trimming took off 4 bases at V and 8 bases at J, with 10 bases between the two ends. CDR3 length: 12 residues. Germline-derived CDR1 and CDR2 are SGHTA and FQGNSA. Worth noting for this clone: As yet, its antigen is unknown.

The source of this sequence is a human donor with classical Hodgkin lymphoma. The gene calls are TRBV7-2 and TRBJ2-3; unclear D gene. Source material: peripheral blood mononuclear cells (PBMCs). CDR3 residues: CASSSRWGTQYF. As DNA, the CDR3 is TGTGCCAGCAGCTCCCGGTGGGGTACGCAGTATTTT.